What follows is one TCR beta chain and its context. The target of this receptor is not known. There are no base qualities to consult, and no much larger clone falls within one base. The donors were healthy, HIV-negative adults with no recently reported acute infections or vaccinations. All donors were Caucasian adults living in Nashville, Tennessee, USA. CD4+ T cells were enriched by magnetic negative selection, after which naive cells were positively selected on CD45RA and the negative fraction was taken as the memory subset. Blood was collected by leukapheresis, and PBMCs were isolated by Ficoll-Histopaque density gradient centrifugation and then cryopreserved in liquid nitrogen vapor phase. Analytical flow cytometry was used to check the purity and quantity of every magnetically sorted T cell population. From each sorted fraction, genomic DNA was isolated and quantified by UV absorbance on a Nanodrop 2000c.

These data originate in a study of shared clonotypes between healthy human individuals (dated by TCRdb to 2020 to 2022). For the wider study: A couple of women and a few men aged 18 to 49 years were included in the cohort. Between about 0.85 and 8.9 billion PBMCs per donor were obtained by leukapheresis. Libraries were prepared and TCR repertoires were sequenced by different laboratories using diverse techniques, in order to increase sequencing depth and limit assay-specific biases. Per donor, three plates each were used for CD4 naive and CD4 memory, two for CD8 naive, and one for CD8 memory. To estimate repertoire size and how much clonotype sharing occurs between individuals, the study deeply sequenced the blood TCR repertoires of five healthy adults. Summary of the overall study and its limitations: Only blood was sampled, and tissue TCR repertoires likely differ from those in blood. Rarefaction of sorted-subset datasets indicated incomplete sequencing despite the large sequencing depth. Because the study included only a small number of donors, the genetic and exposure-history diversity represented was limited. Around 5% of naive CD4, 3.5% of naive CD8, about 2.4% of memory CD4, and less than 0.45% of memory CD8 clonotypes were shared across a few donors. Compared with non-shared clonotypes, the clonotypes found in all four sorted-subset donors had higher generation probabilities. Pairwise subsampling indicated that sequencing depth was expected to affect the degree of clonotype sharing among donors. Estimated clonotype richness was generally larger for naive than for memory subsets.

TCR CDR3 regions were amplified from genomic DNA by multiplex PCR using the deep immunoSEQ assay. For each cell subset, the extracted genomic DNA was distributed evenly across all wells of several immunoSEQ 96-well plates, and each plate served as one replicate. For sorted subsets, 150 to 250 ng genomic DNA, equal to 30,000 to 35,000 T cell genomes, was loaded into each replicate PCR. Purified libraries were quantified with a Qubit 3.0 fluorometer, sized on a Bioanalyzer 2100, and re-quantified with the KAPA Library Quantification kit. Each immunoSEQ 96-well plate was sequenced on its own single-read 150-cycle Illumina NextSeq 550 flow cell. The authors' analysis ran thus. Because only junctional sequences without quality scores were contained in the immunoSEQ output, filtering matching that applied to full-length reads could not be performed. Sequences were annotated with PyIR, a Python wrapper for IgBLAST v1.9, and V/J genes and CDR3 were assigned using IMGT germline references. Reads were filtered out if the reads had weak V/J assignments (E-value above 1e-6), no CDR3, stop codons, out-of-frame junctions, or ambiguous translated residues. V3J clonotypes were defined as sequences sharing the same inferred V gene, J gene, and CDR3 amino acid sequence. Percentage overlap between repertoires was calculated by dividing the number of shared unique clonotypes by the size of the smaller repertoire. RTK rarefaction, the Chao1 estimator, and Recon v2.1 estimates of unobserved clonotypes were used to assess repertoire richness. Generation probabilities for all TCRbeta clonotypes obtained by the gDNA method from a few donors were computed using OLGA. The immuneACCESS repertoire file appears here via TCRdb, limited to in-frame rearrangements. These files lack a portion of the clones; in checked studies, under half of the deficit traces to unresolved V genes, and the cause of the others is not known. D and trimming come from the DNA, and the V and J calls and clone size come from that table. The sample table records about 1.5 million clones; 95% to 99% of these occur just once. 0.4% to 0.55% of the sample lies in the top ten.

CDR1 and CDR2, looked up from the germline V gene, are SGHTA and FQGNSA. Trimming removed 5 bases from V and 2 bases from J, leaving 13 bases between the germline ends. The CDR3 runs 15 amino acids, cysteine and phenylalanine included. The CDR3 DNA has 45 bases and is translated from base 1. Sequencing was carried out using naive CD4+ T cells sorted from blood. In light of the paper, this sample's cell subset or site label describes: CD45RA+ positively selected. The chain couples TRBV7-2 to TRBJ2-1; no D gene can be assigned with confidence. The origin of this receptor is a young man in good health. CDR3 protein: CASSLDWLAYNEQFF. The DNA is as follows: TGTGCCAGCAGCCTGGATTGGTTGGCCTACAATGAGCAGTTCTTC. This CDR3, with the reference TRBV7-2 and TRBJ2-1 proteins standing in past its ends, gives the full variable domain GAGVSQSPSNKVTEKGKDVELRCDPISGHTALYWYRQSLGQGLEFLIYFQGNSAPDKSGLPSDRFSAERTGGSVSTLTIQRTQQEDSAVYLCASSLDWLAYNEQFFGPGTRLTVL.